This T cell receptor beta chain was found in a study of Graves' ophthalmopathy and Graves' hyperthyroidism. Exclusion covered patients with other autoimmune diseases or uncontrolled infections (as well as pregnancy or lactation). The CDR3 consists of 10 residues. Per germline, CDR1 SQVTM and CDR2 ANQGSEA. Trimming removed 7 bases at V and 5 bases at J, with 8 bases between. The authors amplified TCR beta CDR3 regions from RNA transcripts. The workflow started with a first-round RT-PCR run with HTBI primers and then moved on to a second-round multiplex PCR. MiXCR was run by TCRdb on the multiplex PCR reads, yielding one entry per CDR3 protein. The data show around 1,000,000 distinct CDR3 sequences, about two fifths seen once.

This chain uses TRBV29-1 with TRBJ1-2; D gene unclear. Specimen: peripheral blood or thyroid tissue (not recorded which). This receptor was obtained from an adult man with Graves' hyperthyroidism. In DNA form, the CDR3 reads TGCAGCGCAGAGGCATATGGCTACACCTTC. This encodes CSAEAYGYTF.